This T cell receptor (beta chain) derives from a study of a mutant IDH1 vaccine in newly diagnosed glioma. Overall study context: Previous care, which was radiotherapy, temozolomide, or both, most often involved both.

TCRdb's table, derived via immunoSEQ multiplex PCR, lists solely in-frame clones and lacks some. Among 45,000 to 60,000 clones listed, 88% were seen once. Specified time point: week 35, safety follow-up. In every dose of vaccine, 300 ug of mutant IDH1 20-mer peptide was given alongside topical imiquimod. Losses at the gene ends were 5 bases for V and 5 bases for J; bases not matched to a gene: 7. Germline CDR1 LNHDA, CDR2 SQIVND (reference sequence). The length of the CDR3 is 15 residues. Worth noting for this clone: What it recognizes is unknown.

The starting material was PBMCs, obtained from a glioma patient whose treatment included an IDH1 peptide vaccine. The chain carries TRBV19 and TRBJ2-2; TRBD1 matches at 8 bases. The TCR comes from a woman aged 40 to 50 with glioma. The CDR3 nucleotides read TGTGCCAGTAGTCCCCAGACAGGGGTGACCGGGGAGCTGTTTTTT. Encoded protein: CASSPQTGVTGELFF.